One sample yielded the 18 T cell receptor beta chains listed below, sequenced in a study of T-cell reconstitution after alpha-beta-depleted transplantation in children (dated by TCRdb to the mid-2010s). The protocol used for the library was PCR. The instrument was an Illumina HiSeq 2500. TCR libraries were prepared with molecular barcoding, using unique molecular identifiers to normalize TCRbeta repertoire quantification. TCRdb reran the public reads through fastp at Q25 and MiXCR, keeping productive beta chains. CDR3 protein duplicates are merged, each entry listing the most common genes and DNA. The sample records about 500,000 distinct CDR3 sequences, 32% of which are singletons. The leading ten clones occupy more than 2% of the sample. The sample in question was PBMCs from the stem cell graft donor, obtained from the stem cell graft. The receptors originated from a human donor who donated a stem cell graft to a child with aplastic anemia.

The gene calls are TRBV20-1 and TRBJ2-2; D unclear. Germline CDR1 DFQATT, CDR2 SNEGSKA (reference sequence). V lost 1 base to trimming and J lost 9 bases, with 9 bases between them. The CDR3 loop spans 12 amino acids. The CDR3 loop is CSARGEGRELFF. CDR3 in DNA: TGCAGTGCTAGAGGAGAAGGTCGGGAGCTGTTTTTT.

Only a few counts were recorded for this clonotype. The V call is TRBV15, the J call TRBJ1-5; D may be TRBD1 (6 bases). Per germline, CDR1 LNHNV and CDR2 YYDKDF (reference sequence). The germline V and J ends were trimmed by 1 base and 1 base, with 11 bases remaining between them. The CDR3 totals 16 residues. The CDR3 loop is CATSRAGARSNQPQHF. As DNA, the CDR3 is TGTGCCACCAGCAGAGCAGGGGCTCGGAGCAATCAGCCCCAGCATTTT. The whole variable domain, filled in from reference TRBV15 and TRBJ1-5, reads DAMVIQNPRYQVTQFGKPVTLSCSQTLNHNVMYWYQQKSSQAPKLLFHYYDKDFNNEADTPDNFQSRRPNTSFCFLDIRSPGLGDTAMYLCATSRAGARSNQPQHFGDGTRLSIL.

This clonotype turned up a few times. The rearrangement uses TRBV4-3 and TRBJ2-1; 10 bases are a match to TRBD2. J lost 10 bases, V lost 1 base, and 16 bases had no gene match. This CDR3 comprises 18 residues. Germline CDR1 LGHNA, CDR2 YSLEER. CDR3 sequence: CASSQGAFTGLAGGEQFF. The CDR3 coding sequence is TGCGCCAGCAGCCAAGGGGCGTTTACGGGATTAGCGGGAGGAGAGCAGTTCTTC.

This rearrangement joins TRBV18 to TRBJ1-2; TRBD1 agrees at 7 bases. The germline gives CDR1 KGHSH, CDR2 LQKENI. J lost 5 bases, V lost 6 bases, and 15 bases had no gene match. This CDR3 has 16 amino acids. CDR3 amino acids: CASSLRFDRDVYGYTF. CDR3 nucleotide sequence: TGTGCCAGCTCTCTACGATTCGACAGGGACGTTTATGGCTACACCTTC.

This clonotype was seen a few times. The V call is TRBV6-2 or TRBV6-3, the J call TRBJ2-7; 8 bases fit TRBD1. Germline assignment: CDR1 MNHEY and CDR2 SVGEGT. V was clipped by 4 bases and J by 12 bases; unmatched bases: 17. The CDR3 totals 15 residues. The CDR3 loop reads CASSSGQGNAFGGYF. CDR3 coding DNA: TGTGCCAGCAGTTCCGGACAGGGAAATGCCTTTGGAGGGTACTTC.

This CDR3 reads CATSGTGGYNEQFF. The CDR3 coding sequence is TGTGCCACCAGTGGGACAGGGGGGTACAATGAGCAGTTCTTC. The rearrangement joins TRBV24-1 to TRBJ2-1; 10 bases line up with TRBD1. The germline gives CDR1 KGHDR, CDR2 SFDVKD. This CDR3 is built from 14 residues. The J segment lost 4 bases and the V segment lost 5 bases, leaving 1 base of the junction unmatched.

This clonotype was seen a handful of times. The chain uses TRBV5-1 and TRBJ1-5; 7 bases align to TRBD1. The CDR3 covers 15 residues. Germline loops: CDR1 SGHRS, CDR2 YFSETQ. Losses at the gene ends were 5 bases for V and 2 bases for J; bases not matched to a gene: 7. The CDR3 DNA is TGCGCCAGCAGTACAACAGGGGCTGGCAATCAGCCCCAGCATTTT. Translating it yields CASSTTGAGNQPQHF.

This clonotype was observed a few times. V usage is TRBV15 and J usage is TRBJ2-5, with a possible D match to TRBD2 (5 bases). The CDR3 length is 15 residues. Germline V gene lookup returns CDR1 LNHNV and CDR2 YYDKDF (reference sequence). Trimming removed 1 base at V and 2 bases at J, with 11 bases between. CDR3 in amino acids: CATSRVDGVQETQYF. In nucleotides, the CDR3 is TGTGCCACCAGCAGAGTGGACGGGGTACAAGAGACCCAGTACTTC.

A single count supports this clonotype. The V and J genes are TRBV5-1 and TRBJ1-1; TRBD1 agrees at 7 bases. The V gene end was trimmed by 6 bases and the J gene end by 5 bases; junction bases not matched to a gene: 13. Germline assignment: CDR1 SGHRS and CDR2 YFSETQ. The CDR3 is 15 amino acids. The CDR3 reads CASNYLDRADTEAFF. CDR3 nucleotides: TGCGCCAGCAACTACCTAGACAGGGCCGATACTGAAGCTTTCTTT. Looking up the rest from reference TRBV5-1 and TRBJ1-1 gives the full variable domain: KAGVTQTPRYLIKTRGQQVTLSCSPISGHRSVSWYQQTPGQGLQFLFEYFSETQRNKGNFPGRFSGRQFSNSRSEMNVSTLELGDSALYLCASNYLDRADTEAFFGQGTRLTVV.

This clonotype was seen only a few times. The rearrangement links TRBV30 to TRBJ1-3; 7 nucleotides agree with TRBD1. The germline V gene encodes CDR1 GTSNPN and CDR2 SVGIG (reference sequence). After removal of 0 bases from V and 2 bases from J, the junction contained 4 bases not matched to a gene. The CDR3 has 15 amino acids. This CDR3 is CAWSVLGTAGNTIYF. The CDR3 DNA sequence: TGTGCCTGGAGTGTACTAGGGACAGCTGGAAACACCATATATTTT.

This clonotype has just a few counts. The chain has TRBV7-9 and TRBJ2-5, with 9 nucleotides matching TRBD1. V shed 8 bases and J 5 bases; nucleotides not matched to a gene: 15. Germline lookup yields CDR1 SEHNR and CDR2 FQNEAQ (reference sequence). This CDR3 comprises 16 residues. The chain's CDR3 is CASPPSGQGSGETQYF. The CDR3 bases are TGTGCCAGCCCCCCCTCCGGACAGGGGTCGGGGGAGACCCAGTACTTC.

The rearrangement links TRBV7-2 to TRBJ1-1; a weak D match, TRBD1 (6 bases). Germline lookup yields CDR1 SGHTA and CDR2 FQGNSA. The CDR3 contains 16 residues. The V end lost 1 base, the J end lost 4 bases, and 16 bases lay between the germline ends. The CDR3 nucleotides are TGTGCCAGCAGCTTAGTAGGTGCAGGGGTGCGCACTGAAGCTTTCTTT. It encodes CASSLVGAGVRTEAFF.

In DNA form, the CDR3 reads TGTGCCAGCAGCTTTTTAGCGGGATTGGGACAAGAGACCCAGTACTTC. Its translation: CASSFLAGLGQETQYF. The chain carries TRBV7-2 and TRBJ2-5, with 8 nucleotides matching TRBD2. The CDR3 totals 16 residues. Germline trimming cut 3 bases from V and 2 bases from J; bases unmatched to any gene: 8. Germline V lookup: CDR1 SGHTA, CDR2 FQGNSA.

The chain employs TRBV2 and TRBJ2-3, with 16 bases fitting TRBD2. Germline V gene sequence: CDR1 SNHLY, CDR2 FYNNEI. CDR3 size: 15 residues. V was pared by 7 bases and J by 9 bases, with 7 bases of the junction left unmatched. DNA for the CDR3: TGTGCCAGCAAGGGGACTAGCGGGAGGGGAGGGACGCAGTATTTT. Encoded protein: CASKGTSGRGGTQYF.

This clonotype has more than one count but fewer than ten. The CDR3: CSATENREGTIYF. The CDR3 DNA is TGCAGCGCGACAGAAAACAGGGAAGGCACCATATATTTT. The chain links TRBV29-1 to TRBJ1-3; D might be TRBD1 (6 bases). V dropped 7 bases and J dropped 9 bases, with 19 bases sitting between them. There are 13 residues in the CDR3. CDR1 and CDR2 (germline): SQVTM, ANQGSEA.

V is TRBV20-1 and J is TRBJ1-1; no definite D call. CDR1 and CDR2 (germline): DFQATT, SNEGSKA (reference sequence). CDR3 length: 11 residues. CDR3 nucleotides: TGCAGCAGTCCAATGAACACTGAAGCTTTCTTT. Translated, it gives CSSPMNTEAFF.

This clonotype was recorded many times. The rearrangement links TRBV7-2 to TRBJ2-1; weak D call: TRBD2 (5 bases). The V end was cut by 4 bases, the J end by 7 bases, with 8 bases between. Germline assignment: CDR1 SGHTA and CDR2 FQGNSA. The CDR3 loop spans 12 amino acids. The CDR3 loop is CASSSTRNEQFF. Here the CDR3 DNA reads TGTGCCAGCAGCTCCACTAGGAATGAGCAGTTCTTC. The variable domain in full, completed from reference TRBV7-2 and TRBJ2-1, reads GAGVSQSPSNKVTEKGKDVELRCDPISGHTALYWYRQSLGQGLEFLIYFQGNSAPDKSGLPSDRFSAERTGGSVSTLTIQRTQQEDSAVYLCASSSTRNEQFFGPGTRLTVL.

This chain connects TRBV28 to TRBJ1-2; TRBD1 might be the D (5 bases). The CDR3 is made up of 14 amino acids. Between the trimmed V and J ends, which lost 10 bases and 0 bases, there was a span of 15 bases. CDR1 and CDR2 from the germline V gene are MDHEN and SYDVKM. The CDR3 bases are TGTGCCACCGCAGGGCAGTCTCCTAACTATGGCTACACCTTC. It specifies CATAGQSPNYGYTF.